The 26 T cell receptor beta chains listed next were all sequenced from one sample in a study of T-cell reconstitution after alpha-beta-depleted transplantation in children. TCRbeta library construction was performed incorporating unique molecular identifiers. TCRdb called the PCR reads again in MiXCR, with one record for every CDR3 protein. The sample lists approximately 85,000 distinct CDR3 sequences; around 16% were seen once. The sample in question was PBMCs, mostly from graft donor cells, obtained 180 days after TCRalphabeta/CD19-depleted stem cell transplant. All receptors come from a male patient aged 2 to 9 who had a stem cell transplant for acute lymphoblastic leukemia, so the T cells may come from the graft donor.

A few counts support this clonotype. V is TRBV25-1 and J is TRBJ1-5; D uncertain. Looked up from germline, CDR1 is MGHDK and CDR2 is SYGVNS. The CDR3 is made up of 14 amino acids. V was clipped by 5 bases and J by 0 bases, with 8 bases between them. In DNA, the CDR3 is TGTGCCAGCAGTTTCCGGGATAGCAATCAGCCCCAGCATTTT. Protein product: CASSFRDSNQPQHF.

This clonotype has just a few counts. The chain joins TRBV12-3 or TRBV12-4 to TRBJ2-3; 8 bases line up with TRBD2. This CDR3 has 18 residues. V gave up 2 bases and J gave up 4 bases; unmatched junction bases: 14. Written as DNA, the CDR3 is TGTGCCAGCAGTTTAATCGCGGGACTAGGCTTTTGGGCAGATACGCAGTATTTT. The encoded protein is CASSLIAGLGFWADTQYF.

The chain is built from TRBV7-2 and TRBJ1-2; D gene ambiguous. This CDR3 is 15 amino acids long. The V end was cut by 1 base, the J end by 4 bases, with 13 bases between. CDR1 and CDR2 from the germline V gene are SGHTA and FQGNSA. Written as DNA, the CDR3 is TGTGCCAGCAGCTTAGATACGGGAAGAAGCTATGGCTACACCTTC. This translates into CASSLDTGRSYGYTF. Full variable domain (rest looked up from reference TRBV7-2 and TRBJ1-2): GAGVSQSPSNKVTEKGKDVELRCDPISGHTALYWYRQSLGQGLEFLIYFQGNSAPDKSGLPSDRFSAERTGGSVSTLTIQRTQQEDSAVYLCASSLDTGRSYGYTFGSGTRLTVV.

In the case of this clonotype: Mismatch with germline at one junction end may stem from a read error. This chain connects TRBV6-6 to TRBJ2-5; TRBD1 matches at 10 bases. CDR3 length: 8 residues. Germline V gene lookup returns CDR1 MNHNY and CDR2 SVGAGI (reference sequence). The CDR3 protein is CATDRGLF. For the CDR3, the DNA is TGTGCCACAGACAGGGGGCTCTTC.

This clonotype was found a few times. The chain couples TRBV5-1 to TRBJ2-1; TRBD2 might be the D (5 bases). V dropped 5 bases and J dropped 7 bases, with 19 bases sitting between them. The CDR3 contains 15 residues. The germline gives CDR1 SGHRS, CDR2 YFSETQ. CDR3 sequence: CASRPDPNPGNEQFF. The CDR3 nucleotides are TGCGCCAGCAGACCTGACCCAAACCCGGGAAATGAGCAGTTCTTC.

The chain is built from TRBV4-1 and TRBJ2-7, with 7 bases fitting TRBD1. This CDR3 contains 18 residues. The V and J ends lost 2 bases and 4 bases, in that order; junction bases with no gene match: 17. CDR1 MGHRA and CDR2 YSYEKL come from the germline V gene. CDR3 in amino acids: CASSQFVRPEQGWYEQYF. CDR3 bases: TGCGCCAGCAGCCAATTCGTTCGTCCGGAACAGGGGTGGTACGAGCAGTACTTC.

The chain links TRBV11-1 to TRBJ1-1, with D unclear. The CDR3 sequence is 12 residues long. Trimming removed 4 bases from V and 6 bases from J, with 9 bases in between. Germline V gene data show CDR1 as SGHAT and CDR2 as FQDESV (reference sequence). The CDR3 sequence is CASSSLFAEAFF. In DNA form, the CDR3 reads TGTGCCAGCAGCTCGCTGTTTGCTGAAGCTTTCTTT.

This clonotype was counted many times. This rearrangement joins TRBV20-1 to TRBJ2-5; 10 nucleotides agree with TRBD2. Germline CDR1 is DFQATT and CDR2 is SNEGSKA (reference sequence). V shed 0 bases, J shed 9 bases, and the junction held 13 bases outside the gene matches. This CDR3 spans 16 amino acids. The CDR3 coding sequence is TGCAGTGCTAGAGATGATAGCGGGGGGCATACACGGGCCCAGTACTTC. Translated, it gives CSARDDSGGHTRAQYF.

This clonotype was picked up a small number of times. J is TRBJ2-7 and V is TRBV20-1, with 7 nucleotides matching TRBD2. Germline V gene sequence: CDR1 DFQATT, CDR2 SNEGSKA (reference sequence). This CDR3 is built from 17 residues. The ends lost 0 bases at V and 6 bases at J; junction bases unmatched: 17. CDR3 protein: CSARDPSSGRGTGEQYF. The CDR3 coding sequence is TGCAGTGCTAGAGACCCGTCTAGCGGAAGGGGTACTGGCGAGCAGTACTTC.

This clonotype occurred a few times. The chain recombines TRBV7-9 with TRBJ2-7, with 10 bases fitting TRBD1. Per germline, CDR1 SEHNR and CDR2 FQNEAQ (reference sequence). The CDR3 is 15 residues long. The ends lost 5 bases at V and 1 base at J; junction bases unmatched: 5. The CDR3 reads CASSAGDRGSYEQYF. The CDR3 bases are TGTGCCAGCAGCGCAGGGGACAGGGGATCCTACGAGCAGTACTTC.

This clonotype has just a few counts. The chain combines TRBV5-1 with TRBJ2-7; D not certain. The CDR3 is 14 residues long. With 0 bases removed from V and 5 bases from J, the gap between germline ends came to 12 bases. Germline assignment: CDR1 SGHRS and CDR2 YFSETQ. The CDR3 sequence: CASSLGLPFDEQYF. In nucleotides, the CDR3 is TGCGCCAGCAGCTTGGGACTGCCTTTTGACGAGCAGTACTTC.

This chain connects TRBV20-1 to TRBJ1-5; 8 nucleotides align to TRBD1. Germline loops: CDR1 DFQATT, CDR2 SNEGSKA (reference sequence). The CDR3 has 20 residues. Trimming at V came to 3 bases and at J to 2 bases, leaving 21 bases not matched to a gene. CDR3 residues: CSARGGTGTGLRDGNQPQHF. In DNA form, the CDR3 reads TGCAGTGCTAGGGGTGGGACCGGGACAGGTCTGCGAGATGGCAATCAGCCCCAGCATTTT.

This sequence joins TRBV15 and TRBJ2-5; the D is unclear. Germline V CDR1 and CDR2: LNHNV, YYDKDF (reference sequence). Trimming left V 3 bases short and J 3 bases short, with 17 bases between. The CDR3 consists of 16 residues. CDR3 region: CATSSPTARWEETQYF. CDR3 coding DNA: TGTGCCACCAGCAGTCCCACAGCCCGCTGGGAAGAGACCCAGTACTTC.

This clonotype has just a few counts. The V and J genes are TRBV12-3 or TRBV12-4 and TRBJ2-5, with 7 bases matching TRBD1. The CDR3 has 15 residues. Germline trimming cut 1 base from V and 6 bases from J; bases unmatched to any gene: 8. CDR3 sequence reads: CASSLGDSGEKTQYF. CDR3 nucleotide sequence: TGTGCCAGCAGTTTAGGGGACAGCGGCGAAAAGACCCAGTACTTC.

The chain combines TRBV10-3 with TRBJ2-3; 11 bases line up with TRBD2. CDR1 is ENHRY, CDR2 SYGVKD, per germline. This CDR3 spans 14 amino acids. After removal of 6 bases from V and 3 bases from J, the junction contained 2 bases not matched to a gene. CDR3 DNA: TGTGCCATCAGGACTAGCGGGGAGACAGATACGCAGTATTTT. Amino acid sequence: CAIRTSGETDTQYF.

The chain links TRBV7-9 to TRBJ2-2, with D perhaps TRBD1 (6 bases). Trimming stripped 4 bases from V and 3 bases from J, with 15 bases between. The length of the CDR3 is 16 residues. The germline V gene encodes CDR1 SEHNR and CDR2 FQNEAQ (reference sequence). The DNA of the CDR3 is TGTGCCAGCAGCTCGAGGACAGTCCTGGACACCGGGGAGCTGTTTTTT. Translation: CASSSRTVLDTGELFF. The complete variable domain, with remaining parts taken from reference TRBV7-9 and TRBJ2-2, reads DTGVSQNPRHKITKRGQNVTFRCDPISEHNRLYWYRQTLGQGPEFLTYFQNEAQLEKSRLLSDRFSAERPKGSFSTLEIQRTEQGDSAMYLCASSSRTVLDTGELFFGEGSRLTVL.

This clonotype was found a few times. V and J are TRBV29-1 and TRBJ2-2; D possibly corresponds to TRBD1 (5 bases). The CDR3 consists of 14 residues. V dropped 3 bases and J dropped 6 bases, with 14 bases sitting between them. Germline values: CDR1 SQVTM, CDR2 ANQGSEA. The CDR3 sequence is CSVDGLGVPGELFF. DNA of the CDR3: TGCAGCGTTGACGGGTTAGGGGTTCCCGGGGAGCTGTTTTTT.

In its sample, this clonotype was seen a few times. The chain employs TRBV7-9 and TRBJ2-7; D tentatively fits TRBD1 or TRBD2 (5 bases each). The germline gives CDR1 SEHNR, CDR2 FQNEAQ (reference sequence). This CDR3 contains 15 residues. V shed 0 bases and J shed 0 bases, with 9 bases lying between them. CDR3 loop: CASSLARESSYEQYF. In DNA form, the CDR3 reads TGTGCCAGCAGCTTAGCCAGGGAGAGCTCCTACGAGCAGTACTTC.

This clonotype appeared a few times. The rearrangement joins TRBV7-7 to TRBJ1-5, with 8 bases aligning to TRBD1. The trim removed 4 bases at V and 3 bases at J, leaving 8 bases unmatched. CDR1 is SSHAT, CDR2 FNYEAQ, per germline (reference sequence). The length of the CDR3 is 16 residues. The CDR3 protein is CASSSTSDRDNQPQHF. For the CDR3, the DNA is TGTGCCAGCAGCTCAACCTCGGACAGGGACAATCAGCCCCAGCATTTT. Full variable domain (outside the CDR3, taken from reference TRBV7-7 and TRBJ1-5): GAGVSQSPRYKVTKRGQDVTLRCDPISSHATLYWYQQALGQGPEFLTYFNYEAQPDKSGLPSDRFSAERPEGSISTLTIQRTEQRDSAMYRCASSSTSDRDNQPQHFGDGTRLSIL.

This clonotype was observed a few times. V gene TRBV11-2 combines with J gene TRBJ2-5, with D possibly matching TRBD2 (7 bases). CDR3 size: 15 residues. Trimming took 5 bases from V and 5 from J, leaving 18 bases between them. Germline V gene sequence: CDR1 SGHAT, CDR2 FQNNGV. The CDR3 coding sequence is TGTGCCAGCAGCGACCTGTGGCGGGGGCTGGAGACCCAGTACTTC. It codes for CASSDLWRGLETQYF.

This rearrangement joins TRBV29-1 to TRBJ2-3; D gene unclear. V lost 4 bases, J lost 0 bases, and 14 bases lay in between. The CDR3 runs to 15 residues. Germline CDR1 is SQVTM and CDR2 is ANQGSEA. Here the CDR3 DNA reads TGCAGCGTTGGGAGTTTGATCGCGAGCACAGATACGCAGTATTTT. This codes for CSVGSLIASTDTQYF.

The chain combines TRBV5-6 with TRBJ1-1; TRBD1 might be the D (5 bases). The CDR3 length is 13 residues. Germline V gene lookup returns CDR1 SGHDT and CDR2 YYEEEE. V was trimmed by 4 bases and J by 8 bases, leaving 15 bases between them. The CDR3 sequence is CASSPRIQGEAFF. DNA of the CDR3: TGTGCCAGCAGCCCGAGAATCCAGGGAGAAGCTTTCTTT.

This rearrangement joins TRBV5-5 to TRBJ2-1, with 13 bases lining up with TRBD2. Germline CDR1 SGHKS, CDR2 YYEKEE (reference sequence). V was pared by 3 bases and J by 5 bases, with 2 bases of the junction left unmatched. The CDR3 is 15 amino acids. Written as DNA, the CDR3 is TGTGCCAGCAGCTGGACTAGCGGGGGAAACAATGAGCAGTTCTTC. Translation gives CASSWTSGGNNEQFF.

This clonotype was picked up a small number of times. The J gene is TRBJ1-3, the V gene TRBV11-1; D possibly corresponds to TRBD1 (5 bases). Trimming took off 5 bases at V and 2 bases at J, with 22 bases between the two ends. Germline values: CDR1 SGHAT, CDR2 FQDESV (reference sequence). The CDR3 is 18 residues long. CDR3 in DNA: TGTGCCAGCAGCCCCCCCGGGACCCGGAGAGGTACTGGAAACACCATATATTTT. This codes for CASSPPGTRRGTGNTIYF.

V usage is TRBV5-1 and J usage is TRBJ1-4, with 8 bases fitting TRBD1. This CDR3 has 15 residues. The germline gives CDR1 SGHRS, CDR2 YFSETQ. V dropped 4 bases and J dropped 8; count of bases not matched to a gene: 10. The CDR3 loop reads CASSPRPGGREKLFF. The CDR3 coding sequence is TGCGCCAGCAGCCCACGGCCAGGGGGCCGGGAAAAACTGTTTTTT.

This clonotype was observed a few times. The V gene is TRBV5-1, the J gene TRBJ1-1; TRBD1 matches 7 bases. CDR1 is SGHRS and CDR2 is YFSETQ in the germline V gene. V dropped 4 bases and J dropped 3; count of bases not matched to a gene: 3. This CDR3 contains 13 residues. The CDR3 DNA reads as TGCGCCAGCAGCATCAGGGGGGACACTGAAGCTTTCTTT. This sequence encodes CASSIRGDTEAFF.